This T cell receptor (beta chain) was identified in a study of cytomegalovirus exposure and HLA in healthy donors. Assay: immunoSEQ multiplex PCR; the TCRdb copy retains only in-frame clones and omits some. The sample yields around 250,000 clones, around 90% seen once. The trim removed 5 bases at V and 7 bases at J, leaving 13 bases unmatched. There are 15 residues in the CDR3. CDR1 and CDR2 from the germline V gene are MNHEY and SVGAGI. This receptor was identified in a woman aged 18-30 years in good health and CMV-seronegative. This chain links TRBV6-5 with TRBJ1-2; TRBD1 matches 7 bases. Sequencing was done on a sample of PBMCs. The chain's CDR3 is CASSPQTGVNGGYTF. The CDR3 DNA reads TGTGCCAGCAGTCCGCAAACAGGGGTCAACGGTGGCTACACCTTC.